The present T cell receptor beta chain was sequenced within a study of blood T cell repertoires in COVID-19. Study information: Acute-phase and convalescent COVID-19 samples originated in the United States, Italy and Spain. T cells, B-cell-depleted T cells, or PBMCs supplied cDNA or gDNA.

The CDR3 loop spans 15 amino acids. Germline-derived CDR1 and CDR2 are KGHDR and SFDVKD. Losses at the gene ends were 4 bases for V and 10 bases for J; bases not matched to a gene: 12. Study processing details: It was from reference gene primer amplification that nucleated cell counts were estimated. Libraries were prepared by immunoSEQ multiplex PCR; TCRdb keeps only in-frame clonotypes and omits some of them. Clone size and V and J calls were adopted from that table, with D and trimming inferred from the DNA. This sample carries some 380,000 clones, more than 75% of them seen once, and the ten largest clones take under 1.2%.

The rearrangement joins TRBV24-1 to TRBJ2-1, with 7 nucleotides matching TRBD2. Sequences were obtained from peripheral blood. The receptor comes from a human donor with acute or convalescent COVID-19. The donor label of this sample is uncertain. CDR3: CATSDTMGGSTEQFF. In DNA, the CDR3 is TGTGCCACCAGTGACACGATGGGCGGGAGTACCGAGCAGTTCTTC.